These T cell receptor beta chains were read from a single sample in a study of Graves' ophthalmopathy and Graves' hyperthyroidism. Each CDR3 protein gets one entry after TCRdb re-called the multiplex PCR reads with MiXCR. Seen here are approximately 640,000 distinct CDR3 sequences, under 50% observed once, and the top ten hold 3% to 4%. The sample was peripheral blood. The receptors here all came from an adult man with Graves' ophthalmopathy. Each CDR3 is given with its conserved first and last residue. Fields, in order: CDR3 protein, CDR3 DNA, clone size, J gene, V gene, D gene. A D gene is named only where the DNA matches it firmly. Clone size is shown for a subset of rows, as once, few, many or a class of expanded clone.

CDR3aa: CASSSSGTGYSPLHF
CDR3nt: TGTGCCAGCAGCTCCTCCGGGACAGGGTATTCACCCCTCCACTTT
abundance: many
j_gene: TRBJ1-6
v_gene: TRBV7-9
d_gene: TRBD1

CDR3aa: CASSSGNRSPLHF
CDR3nt: TGTGCCAGCAGTTCAGGGAACCGGTCACCCCTCCACTTT
abundance: many
j_gene: TRBJ1-6
v_gene: TRBV12-3/TRBV12-4
d_gene: -

CDR3aa: CASIFVSYEQYF
CDR3nt: TGCGCCAGCATCTTCGTCTCCTACGAGCAGTACTTC
abundance: many
j_gene: TRBJ2-7
v_gene: TRBV10-2
d_gene: -

CDR3aa: CSAERAVSGTGELFF
CDR3nt: TGCAGTGCCGAACGCGCGGTCTCGGGCACCGGGGAGCTGTTTTTT
abundance: many
j_gene: TRBJ2-2
v_gene: TRBV20-1
d_gene: -

CDR3aa: CASSLVYEQFF
CDR3nt: TGTGCCAGCAGTCTAGTGTATGAGCAGTTCTTC
abundance: -
j_gene: TRBJ2-1
v_gene: TRBV7-9
d_gene: -

CDR3aa: CATSGRQGIDYGYTF
CDR3nt: TGTGCCACCAGCGGACGACAGGGGATCGACTATGGCTACACCTTC
abundance: many
j_gene: TRBJ1-2
v_gene: TRBV15
d_gene: TRBD1

CDR3aa: CASSLGGLAGGQETQYF
CDR3nt: TGTGCCAGCAGCTTAGGGGGACTAGCGGGGGGTCAAGAGACCCAGTACTTC
abundance: few
j_gene: TRBJ2-5
v_gene: TRBV7-3
d_gene: TRBD2

CDR3aa: CSATTPGGPYREVHEKLFF
CDR3nt: TGCAGTGCTACCACTCCAGGTGGTCCTTACAGGGAAGTACATGAAAAACTGTTTTTT
abundance: -
j_gene: TRBJ1-4
v_gene: TRBV20-1
d_gene: -

CDR3aa: CATQGGTDETQHF
CDR3nt: TGTGCCACCCAAGGTGGGACAGATGAGACCCAGCATTTT
abundance: -
j_gene: TRBJ1-5
v_gene: TRBV15
d_gene: TRBD1

CDR3aa: CASSLVGLIGQGDGYTF
CDR3nt: TGTGCCAGCAGCTTAGTGGGTCTAATAGGGCAAGGAGATGGCTACACCTTC
abundance: -
j_gene: TRBJ1-2
v_gene: TRBV4-2
d_gene: -

CDR3aa: CSVEGQMNTIYF
CDR3nt: TGCAGCGTTGAGGGACAGATGAACACCATATATTTT
abundance: -
j_gene: TRBJ1-3
v_gene: TRBV29-1
d_gene: TRBD1

CDR3aa: CASRRTASEASF
CDR3nt: TGTGCCAGTAGGAGGACAGCTAGTGAAGCTTCCTTT
abundance: -
j_gene: TRBJ1-1
v_gene: TRBV19
d_gene: -

CDR3aa: CATSSSGVGGGTGANVLTF
CDR3nt: TGTGCCACCAGCAGCTCAGGGGTAGGGGGGGGCACTGGGGCCAACGTCCTGACTTTC
abundance: -
j_gene: TRBJ2-6
v_gene: TRBV15
d_gene: -

CDR3aa: CASSRSGTGGYTF
CDR3nt: TGTGCCAGCAGTCGCTCGGGGACCGGTGGCTACACCTTC
abundance: -
j_gene: TRBJ1-2
v_gene: TRBV6-5
d_gene: -

CDR3aa: CSFGDFLYGYTF
CDR3nt: TGCAGCTTTGGAGACTTTCTCTATGGCTACACCTTC
abundance: once
j_gene: TRBJ1-2
v_gene: TRBV29-1
d_gene: -

CDR3aa: CASSMVGTANEQYF
CDR3nt: TGTGCCAGTAGTATGGTGGGGACAGCGAACGAGCAGTACTTC
abundance: once
j_gene: TRBJ2-7
v_gene: TRBV19
d_gene: TRBD1

CDR3aa: CASRWGTGGGYTF
CDR3nt: TGTGCCAGTAGATGGGGGACAGGGGGTGGCTACACCTTC
abundance: many
j_gene: TRBJ1-2
v_gene: TRBV19
d_gene: TRBD1

CDR3aa: CATSRPPKALHF
CDR3nt: TGTGCCACCAGCAGGCCCCCCAAAGCCCTCCACTTT
abundance: -
j_gene: TRBJ1-6
v_gene: TRBV15
d_gene: -

CDR3aa: CASSVTRRANTEAFF
CDR3nt: TGCGCCAGCAGCGTTACTAGGAGGGCTAACACTGAAGCTTTCTTT
abundance: once
j_gene: TRBJ1-1
v_gene: TRBV10-2
d_gene: -

CDR3aa: CASSEDGSGTQYF
CDR3nt: TGTGCCAGCAGCGAAGACGGGTCGGGAACCCAGTACTTC
abundance: many
j_gene: TRBJ2-5
v_gene: TRBV7-3
d_gene: -

CDR3aa: CAISDGGHGYTF
CDR3nt: TGTGCCATCAGTGACGGGGGGCATGGCTACACCTTC
abundance: -
j_gene: TRBJ1-2
v_gene: TRBV10-3
d_gene: -

CDR3aa: CARAGEDLKGKMNTEAFF
CDR3nt: TGTGCCAGAGCGGGGGAGGATCTGAAGGGGAAAATGAACACTGAAGCTTTCTTT
abundance: many
j_gene: TRBJ1-1
v_gene: TRBV12-3/TRBV12-4
d_gene: -

CDR3aa: CATSEGSGANTGELFF
CDR3nt: TGTGCCACCAGTGAGGGCAGTGGGGCGAACACCGGGGAGCTGTTTTTT
abundance: many
j_gene: TRBJ2-2
v_gene: TRBV24-1
d_gene: -

CDR3aa: CASSLRYKFTAVGASTGELFF
CDR3nt: TGTGCCAGCAGCTTGCGGTATAAGTTTACAGCCGTTGGTGCTAGCACCGGGGAGCTGTTTTTT
abundance: -
j_gene: TRBJ2-2
v_gene: TRBV7-8
d_gene: -

CDR3aa: CASRPPGQGTGELFF
CDR3nt: TGCGCCAGCAGGCCCCCGGGACAGGGGACCGGGGAGCTGTTTTTT
abundance: once
j_gene: TRBJ2-2
v_gene: TRBV4-1
d_gene: TRBD1

CDR3aa: CASSVGRGPGNTIYF
CDR3nt: TGTGCCAGCAGTGTGGGCAGGGGGCCTGGAAACACCATATATTTT
abundance: many
j_gene: TRBJ1-3
v_gene: TRBV2
d_gene: TRBD1

CDR3aa: CAISVIGPALDEQYF
CDR3nt: TGTGCCATCAGTGTCATTGGACCCGCTCTGGACGAGCAGTACTTC
abundance: -
j_gene: TRBJ2-7
v_gene: TRBV10-3
d_gene: -

CDR3aa: CASSTGTGGDGSPLHF
CDR3nt: TGTGCCAGCAGTACCGGGACAGGGGGGGATGGGTCACCCCTCCACTTT
abundance: -
j_gene: TRBJ1-6
v_gene: TRBV6-6
d_gene: TRBD1

CDR3aa: CSAQGGVGKLFF
CDR3nt: TGCAGCGCCCAGGGGGGCGTCGGAAAACTGTTTTTT
abundance: -
j_gene: TRBJ1-4
v_gene: TRBV29-1
d_gene: TRBD1

CDR3aa: CASIHEVTYEQYF
CDR3nt: TGTGCCAGCATTCATGAAGTAACCTACGAGCAGTACTTC
abundance: -
j_gene: TRBJ2-7
v_gene: TRBV6-1
d_gene: -

CDR3aa: CASNPDRGEGNTIYF
CDR3nt: TGCGCCAGCAACCCGGACAGGGGGGAAGGAAACACCATATATTTT
abundance: -
j_gene: TRBJ1-3
v_gene: TRBV7-8
d_gene: TRBD1

CDR3aa: CASRPGTYVLTF
CDR3nt: TGTGCCAGCAGGCCGGGGACCTACGTCCTGACTTTC
abundance: -
j_gene: TRBJ2-6
v_gene: TRBV2
d_gene: -

CDR3aa: CASSFLGGANVLTF
CDR3nt: TGTGCCAGCAGCTTTTTGGGTGGGGCCAACGTCCTGACTTTC
abundance: many
j_gene: TRBJ2-6
v_gene: TRBV7-3
d_gene: -

CDR3aa: CASLKGLRNQPQHF
CDR3nt: TGTGCCAGTCTAAAGGGTTTGCGCAATCAGCCCCAGCATTTT
abundance: -
j_gene: TRBJ1-5
v_gene: TRBV2
d_gene: -

CDR3aa: CASVDRPENTEAFF
CDR3nt: TGTGCCAGCGTTGATCGTCCCGAGAACACTGAAGCTTTCTTT
abundance: few
j_gene: TRBJ1-1
v_gene: TRBV25-1
d_gene: -

CDR3aa: CAWGSGPFGSPLHF
CDR3nt: TGTGCCTGGGGGTCCGGGCCCTTTGGCTCACCCCTCCACTTT
abundance: -
j_gene: TRBJ1-6
v_gene: TRBV30
d_gene: -

CDR3aa: CASALAGGDGYTF
CDR3nt: TGTGCCAGTGCCCTGGCGGGGGGCGATGGCTACACCTTC
abundance: -
j_gene: TRBJ1-2
v_gene: TRBV19
d_gene: -

CDR3aa: CASSVGHSGNTIYF
CDR3nt: TGTGCCAGCAGTGTCGGACACTCTGGAAACACCATATATTTT
abundance: many
j_gene: TRBJ1-3
v_gene: TRBV10-3
d_gene: -

CDR3aa: CASSLNQGSYEQYF
CDR3nt: TGTGCCAGCAGTTTGAACCAGGGCTCCTACGAGCAGTACTTC
abundance: -
j_gene: TRBJ2-7
v_gene: TRBV12-3/TRBV12-4
d_gene: -

CDR3aa: CASSIGVAGKRVNYTF
CDR3nt: TGTGCCAGTAGTATCGGGGTAGCAGGGAAGAGAGTAAACTACACCTTC
abundance: -
j_gene: TRBJ1-2
v_gene: TRBV19
d_gene: -

CDR3aa: CSVSVGMVGGEQYF
CDR3nt: TGCAGCGTTTCCGTAGGGATGGTAGGTGGCGAGCAGTACTTC
abundance: many
j_gene: TRBJ2-7
v_gene: TRBV29-1
d_gene: -

CDR3aa: CASSPQDRGEYEQYF
CDR3nt: TGCGCCAGCAGCCCTCAGGACAGGGGGGAGTACGAGCAGTACTTC
abundance: many
j_gene: TRBJ2-7
v_gene: TRBV4-3
d_gene: TRBD1

CDR3aa: CSVIRTYEQYF
CDR3nt: TGCAGCGTTATCCGCACCTACGAGCAGTACTTC
abundance: many
j_gene: TRBJ2-7
v_gene: TRBV29-1
d_gene: -

CDR3aa: CSGDQGASTETQYF
CDR3nt: TGCAGCGGGGACCAGGGGGCTAGCACAGAGACCCAGTACTTC
abundance: -
j_gene: TRBJ2-5
v_gene: TRBV29-1
d_gene: TRBD1

CDR3aa: CSVLQDRTRTEAFF
CDR3nt: TGCAGCGTTTTGCAGGATCGCACTAGGACTGAAGCTTTCTTT
abundance: many
j_gene: TRBJ1-1
v_gene: TRBV29-1
d_gene: -

CDR3aa: CASSQDRQRLVDQHF
CDR3nt: TGTGCCAGCAGCCAAGATCGGCAGAGGCTTGTCGACCAGCACTTC
abundance: -
j_gene: TRBJ2-7
v_gene: TRBV4-2
d_gene: -

CDR3aa: CASSSPTSGRRNEQYF
CDR3nt: TGTGCCAGCAGCTCGCCCACTAGCGGGAGGAGGAACGAGCAGTACTTC
abundance: many
j_gene: TRBJ2-7
v_gene: TRBV7-6
d_gene: TRBD2

CDR3aa: CASSLMGPYYEQYF
CDR3nt: TGTGCCAGCAGCTTAATGGGACCGTACTACGAGCAGTACTTC
abundance: -
j_gene: TRBJ2-7
v_gene: TRBV6-1
d_gene: -

CDR3aa: CASSPDSGTGAFF
CDR3nt: TGTGCCAGCAGCCCCGACTCCGGGACCGGAGCTTTCTTT
abundance: many
j_gene: TRBJ1-1
v_gene: TRBV7-2
d_gene: -

CDR3aa: CASSGGQNSNQPQHF
CDR3nt: TGTGCCAGCAGTGGAGGACAGAATAGCAATCAGCCCCAGCATTTT
abundance: few
j_gene: TRBJ1-5
v_gene: TRBV6-1
d_gene: -

CDR3aa: CASLPFLEIGNQPQHF
CDR3nt: TGTGCCAGTTTACCATTTCTCGAGATAGGCAATCAGCCCCAGCATTTT
abundance: few
j_gene: TRBJ1-5
v_gene: TRBV19
d_gene: -

CDR3aa: CASCDGGNLSPQHF
CDR3nt: TGTGCCAGTTGTGACGGGGGGAACCTTTCGCCCCAGCATTTT
abundance: few
j_gene: TRBJ1-5
v_gene: TRBV19
d_gene: -

CDR3aa: CASSQQGRQFYEQYF
CDR3nt: TGTGCCAGCTCACAACAAGGGAGACAGTTTTACGAGCAGTACTTC
abundance: -
j_gene: TRBJ2-7
v_gene: TRBV18
d_gene: -

CDR3aa: CSVPDGSATEAFF
CDR3nt: TGCAGTGTCCCGGACGGGTCTGCCACTGAAGCTTTCTTT
abundance: many
j_gene: TRBJ1-1
v_gene: TRBV20-1
d_gene: -